This is a list of T cell receptor beta chains from one sample in a study of T-cell memory formation after mild COVID-19. TCRdb called the 5' RACE reads again in MiXCR, with one record for every CDR3 protein. The sample lists fewer than 300,000 distinct CDR3 sequences, about a sixth occurring once. Input material: PBMCs or a T cell subset sorted from them (not recorded which). The source of these receptors is a man younger than 35 who had mild COVID-19 (a few samples of this study predate the infection). Cell type and time point are not known. Both conserved end residues are part of each CDR3. D genes are given only for firm matches. Some rows mark clone size as missing; the rest say once, few, many or name a class of expanded clone.

.	TRBV6-5	.	TRBJ2-5	CASSSPLAGETQYF	TGTGCCAGCAGTTCTCCACTAGCCGGGGAGACCCAGTACTTC
few	TRBV5-1	TRBD1	TRBJ2-1	CASSLASGQGDNEQFF	TGCGCCAGCAGCTTAGCATCGGGACAGGGCGACAATGAGCAGTTCTTC
few	TRBV6-5	.	TRBJ2-2	CASKGFSGYGELFF	TGTGCCAGCAAAGGTTTTTCGGGTTACGGGGAGCTGTTTTTT
.	TRBV12-3/TRBV12-4	.	TRBJ1-2	CASSPYIYGYTF	TGTGCCAGCAGCCCTTACATATATGGCTACACCTTC
.	TRBV20-1	.	TRBJ1-3	CSASTGLGNTIYF	TGCAGTGCTAGCACAGGGTTGGGAAACACCATATATTTT
few	TRBV6-6	TRBD1	TRBJ1-3	CASSYFGQGGNTIYF	TGTGCCAGCAGTTACTTCGGACAGGGTGGAAACACCATATATTTT
.	TRBV20-1	.	TRBJ1-5	CSASLQDNSNQPQHF	TGCAGTGCTAGCCTACAGGATAATAGCAATCAGCCCCAGCATTTT
few	TRBV27	TRBD1	TRBJ1-4	CASSPRQGKDEKLFF	TGTGCCAGCAGTCCCCGACAGGGAAAAGATGAAAAACTGTTTTTT
few	TRBV25-1	.	TRBJ1-1	CASSERAGKAFF	TGTGCCAGCAGTGAACGGGCAGGTAAAGCTTTCTTT
few	TRBV4-2	TRBD2	TRBJ2-3	CASSPVFSGGADTQYF	TGTGCCAGCAGCCCTGTCTTTAGCGGGGGCGCAGATACGCAGTATTTT